A selection of T cell receptor beta chains follows, all from one sample in a study of memory CD4+ T cells and cytomegalovirus serostatus. TCRdb keeps only in-frame clones here, not all; method: immunoSEQ multiplex PCR. The sample holds 50,000 to 75,000 clones, roughly 80% seen once. Material for sequencing was memory CD4+ T cells from blood. These receptors all stem from an adult in good health and CMV-seronegative. Both conserved end residues are part of each CDR3. The D gene is left open where the match is weak. Part of the rows lack a size; the others show once, few, many or a class for expanded clones.

DNA | CDR3 | J | size | V | D
TGTGCCAGCTCCCCCGATGGGAATCAGCCCCAGCATTTT | CASSPDGNQPQHF | TRBJ1-5 | few | TRBV18 | .
TGTGCCAGCAGTCCCCCAACTGCCACAGGGAACGAGCAGTACTTC | CASSPPTATGNEQYF | TRBJ2-7 | . | TRBV2 | .
TGTGCCAGCAGCCAACAATGGATAGAGCCTGGAAACACCATATATTTT | CASSQQWIEPGNTIYF | TRBJ1-3 | . | TRBV5-6 | .
TGTGCCAGCAGCAGGGACACTAGCGCCAAGACCCAGTACTTC | CASSRDTSAKTQYF | TRBJ2-5 | . | TRBV7-2 | .
TGTGCCAGCTCACCGTTAGGGGCGGGAGGATACAATGAGCAGTTCTTC | CASSPLGAGGYNEQFF | TRBJ2-1 | once | TRBV18 | TRBD2
TGTGCCAGCAGCTCGGGGACAGGAAACTACGAGCAGTACTTC | CASSSGTGNYEQYF | TRBJ2-7 | . | TRBV11-3 | TRBD1
TGTGCCAGCAGCTCCCCCACAGATACGCAGTATTTT | CASSSPTDTQYF | TRBJ2-3 | . | TRBV7-8 | .
TGTGCCAGCAAGACTAGCGGGGGGGCGGGTGAGCAGTTCTTC | CASKTSGGAGEQFF | TRBJ2-1 | . | TRBV6-1 | TRBD2
TGTGCCAGTACCTCGGACAGGGGGAGCAATCAGCCCCAGCATTTT | CASTSDRGSNQPQHF | TRBJ1-5 | . | TRBV19 | TRBD1
TGTGCCAGCCGGGACAGGGTTAGCTATGGCTACACCTTC | CASRDRVSYGYTF | TRBJ1-2 | . | TRBV2 | TRBD1
TGTGCCAGCAGCCGACCCCGACAGGGAGGTGAAGCTTTCTTT | CASSRPRQGGEAFF | TRBJ1-1 | . | TRBV7-6 | TRBD1
TGTGCCAGCAGCTTAGGCTCAGCCGGGCAGTTCTTC | CASSLGSAGQFF | TRBJ2-1 | . | TRBV7-9 | .
TGTGCCAGCAGTTTATCGGGTCGGACTTCCTACGAGCAGTACTTC | CASSLSGRTSYEQYF | TRBJ2-7 | once | TRBV27 | .
TGTGCCAGTAGTATCGGGACAGCACTCACAGATACGCAGTATTTT | CASSIGTALTDTQYF | TRBJ2-3 | . | TRBV19 | TRBD1